The 10 T cell receptor beta chains reported below all come from one sample, sequenced in a study of blood T cell repertoires in COVID-19. The assay was immunoSEQ multiplex PCR, and TCRdb's table has in-frame clones only and misses some. The data hold more than 150,000 clones, with 84% observed a single time. Input material: peripheral blood. Receptors were obtained from a woman aged 45-65 years with acute or convalescent COVID-19.

The genes are TRBV6-2 or TRBV6-3 and TRBJ2-7; 12 nucleotides agree with TRBD2. This CDR3 is 17 amino acids long. With 0 bases clipped from V and 0 bases from J, the junction kept 3 bases outside the gene matches. The germline V gene encodes CDR1 MNHEY and CDR2 SVGEGT. CDR3 residues: CASSYSLTSGSSYEQYF. DNA of the CDR3: TGTGCCAGCAGTTACTCGTTGACTAGCGGGAGCTCCTACGAGCAGTACTTC.

This clone was seen a handful of times. The V call is TRBV28, the J call TRBJ1-1; 9 nucleotides line up with TRBD1. V was clipped by 1 base and J by 4 bases; unmatched bases: 4. CDR1 is MDHEN, CDR2 SYDVKM, per germline. The CDR3 runs to 15 residues. The CDR3 is CASSLSETGGTEAFF. CDR3 in DNA: TGTGCCAGCAGTTTATCCGAGACAGGGGGCACTGAAGCTTTCTTT.

J is TRBJ2-1 and V is TRBV15; 8 bases line up with TRBD1. This CDR3 contains 14 residues. The ends lost 5 bases at V and 2 bases at J; junction bases unmatched: 2. The germline V gene encodes CDR1 LNHNV and CDR2 YYDKDF (reference sequence). The DNA for the CDR3 is TGTGCCACCAGCGAGACAGGGGCCTACAATGAGCAGTTCTTC. Protein sequence: CATSETGAYNEQFF.

V and J are TRBV3-1 (or the pseudogene TRBV3-2) and TRBJ1-4; D gene unclear. The CDR3 has 14 residues. The V gene's germline CDR1 is LGHDT and CDR2 YNNKEL (reference sequence). V dropped 1 base and J dropped 3 bases, with 6 bases sitting between them. CDR3 amino acids: CASSQGGANEKLFF. The CDR3 DNA follows: TGTGCCAGCAGCCAAGGGGGAGCTAATGAAAAACTGTTTTTT.

This chain connects TRBV7-3 to TRBJ2-2; 9 bases fit TRBD2. This CDR3 has 14 residues. Losses at the gene ends were 3 bases for V and 7 bases for J; bases not matched to a gene: 3. Germline lookup yields CDR1 SGHTA and CDR2 FQGTGA. DNA for the CDR3: TGTGCCAGCAGCTTCGTGACTAGCGGCGGGGAGCTGTTTTTT. Protein: CASSFVTSGGELFF. The whole variable domain, remainder taken from reference TRBV7-3 and TRBJ2-2, is GAGVSQTPSNKVTEKGKYVELRCDPISGHTALYWYRQSLGQGPEFLIYFQGTGAADDSGLPNDRFFAVRPEGSVSTLKIQRTERGDSAVYLCASSFVTSGGELFFGEGSRLTVL.

This chain connects TRBV27 to TRBJ2-1, with 14 bases lining up with TRBD2. This CDR3 has 18 amino acids. Germline CDR1 and CDR2: MNHEY and SMNVEV (reference sequence). V dropped 4 bases and J dropped 10; count of bases not matched to a gene: 15. The CDR3, as DNA: TGTGCCAGCAGTTCCCTCATGACTAGCGGGAGGGCCTTAAGCGAGCAGTTCTTC. This codes for CASSSLMTSGRALSEQFF.

This clone appeared a few times. The J gene is TRBJ2-3, the V gene TRBV18; 10 bases align to TRBD2. The V segment lost 0 bases and the J segment 1 base; nucleotides outside the gene matches: 1. This CDR3 spans 16 amino acids. CDR1 is KGHSH, CDR2 LQKENI, per germline. Here the CDR3 DNA reads TGTGCCAGCTCACCACCCCTAGCGGGGGGCACAGATACGCAGTATTTT. Protein: CASSPPLAGGTDTQYF.

This rearrangement joins TRBV2 to TRBJ2-5, with TRBD2 as a possible D gene (6 bases). The CDR3 totals 14 residues. Trimming removed 7 bases at V and 4 bases at J, with 16 bases between. The V gene's germline CDR1 is SNHLY and CDR2 FYNNEI. DNA for the CDR3: TGTGCCAGCAATTTCGGCCAAGCGGGAGAGACCCAGTACTTC. This translates into CASNFGQAGETQYF.

The V and J genes are TRBV2 and TRBJ1-1; TRBD1 aligns across 9 bases. Germline V gene lookup returns CDR1 SNHLY and CDR2 FYNNEI. Trimming removed 6 bases from V and 6 bases from J; junction bases left unmatched: 11. This CDR3 spans 15 amino acids. The CDR3 sequence: CASRQTPGQGPEAFF. The CDR3 nucleotides are TGTGCCAGCAGGCAAACCCCGGGACAGGGCCCTGAAGCTTTCTTT.

The table lists this clone with a count of one. The chain joins TRBV5-5 to TRBJ1-6; TRBD1 matches at 7 bases. V lost 0 bases, J lost 8 bases, and 5 bases stayed unmatched. This CDR3 comprises 15 residues. The germline CDR1 and CDR2 sequences are SGHKS and YYEKEE (reference sequence). The DNA for the CDR3 is TGTGCCAGCAGCTTGGAGGCAGGGGGTCATTCACCCCTCCACTTT. Encoded protein: CASSLEAGGHSPLHF.